A single sample is the source of the 5 T cell receptor beta chains below, sequenced in a study of T-cell reconstitution after alpha-beta-depleted transplantation in children. A TCRbeta library incorporating unique molecular identifiers was prepared. TCRdb re-derived calls from the PCR reads in MiXCR, one entry per CDR3 protein. The sample has 700,000 to 850,000 distinct CDR3 sequences, roughly 15% seen once. The specimen comprised PBMCs, mostly from graft donor cells, sampled 360 days after TCRalphabeta/CD19-depleted stem cell transplant. These receptors originate from a male patient younger than 18 who had a stem cell transplant for acute lymphoblastic leukemia, so the T cells may come from the graft donor.

V gene TRBV15 combines with J gene TRBJ2-1, with 8 nucleotides matching TRBD2. CDR1 and CDR2 from the germline V gene are LNHNV and YYDKDF (reference sequence). This CDR3 contains 17 residues. The trim removed 1 base at V and 3 bases at J, leaving 8 bases unmatched. The CDR3 DNA follows: TGTGCCACCAGCAGAGCCGATAGCGGGATCTTCTACAATGAGCAGTTCTTC. It codes for CATSRADSGIFYNEQFF.

The chain recombines TRBV12-3 or TRBV12-4 with TRBJ2-3; the D gene is possibly TRBD1 (7 bases). The CDR3 has 18 amino acids. The V and J ends lost 6 bases and 2 bases respectively, with 24 bases between them. The CDR3: CASRLWGGGGRITDTQYF. CDR3 nucleotide sequence: TGTGCCAGCAGACTCTGGGGAGGAGGGGGCCGAATCACAGATACGCAGTATTTT.

A few counts support this clonotype. The chain employs TRBV28 and TRBJ1-2; a weak D match, TRBD1 (5 bases). From germline, CDR1 is MDHEN and CDR2 SYDVKM. CDR3 length equals 12 residues. V shed 6 bases and J shed 8 bases, with 13 bases lying between them. The CDR3 protein is CASRTRGGGYTF. CDR3 nucleotide sequence: TGTGCCAGCAGAACAAGGGGAGGAGGCTACACCTTC.

This clonotype was recorded a few times. The genes are TRBV15 and TRBJ2-7; D perhaps matches TRBD2 (6 bases). V lost 1 base to trimming and J lost 7 bases, with 14 bases between them. The CDR3 totals 14 residues. The germline V gene has CDR1 LNHNV and CDR2 YYDKDF (reference sequence). The DNA of the CDR3 is TGTGCCACCAGCAGAGCTAGCGTGTCCGGGGAGCAGTACTTC. Protein: CATSRASVSGEQYF.

The rearrangement joins TRBV18 to TRBJ2-3; D ambiguous. Per germline, CDR1 KGHSH and CDR2 LQKENI. The length of the CDR3 is 15 residues. The germline V and J ends were trimmed by 3 bases and 4 bases, with 14 bases remaining between them. The CDR3 DNA is TGTGCCAGCTCACCTCCTCCACCCCAGCCAGATACGCAGTATTTT. Its protein product is CASSPPPPQPDTQYF.